Below are 30 T cell receptor beta chains sequenced from a single sample in a study of control samples from healthy donors and cancer patients. Libraries were prepared by immunoSEQ multiplex PCR; TCRdb keeps only in-frame clonotypes and omits some of them. The table shows fewer than 110,000 clones, with more than 85% occurring only once. The sequencing input was PBMCs. These receptors originate from a man aged 55 to 69 with lung cancer.

The rearrangement uses TRBV29-1 and TRBJ1-1; D unclear. Trimming took 6 bases from V and 2 from J, leaving 13 bases between them. The CDR3 length is 13 residues. Germline CDR1 SQVTM, CDR2 ANQGSEA. The CDR3 DNA follows: TGCAGCGTCTTACCCAGGTCTAACACTGAAGCTTTCTTT. It codes for CSVLPRSNTEAFF. The entire variable domain, with the rest obtained from reference TRBV29-1 and TRBJ1-1, is as follows: SAVISQKPSRDICQRGTSLTIQCQVDSQVTMMFWYRQQPGQSLTLIATANQGSEATYESGFVIDKFPISRPNLTFSTLTVSNMSPEDSSIYLCSVLPRSNTEAFFGQGTRLTVV.

This chain joins TRBV11-3 and TRBJ2-2; possible D gene TRBD1, 6 bases. From germline, CDR1 is SGHNT and CDR2 YENEEA. This CDR3 region has 17 residues. The ends were cut back, 4 bases at V and 1 base at J, with 16 bases in the middle. The CDR3 DNA reads TGTGCCAGCAGCTGGCCCAAGAAGGGACAGAACACCGGGGAGCTGTTTTTT. The encoded protein is CASSWPKKGQNTGELFF.

The V gene is TRBV7-3, the J gene TRBJ2-3; 9 bases are a match to TRBD1. The CDR3 is 15 residues long. J lost 4 bases, V lost 1 base, and 3 bases had no gene match. In germline, CDR1 is SGHTA, CDR2 FQGTGA. In DNA, the CDR3 is TGTGCCAGCAGCTTAATGGGACAGGGTTCAGATACGCAGTATTTT. Residues: CASSLMGQGSDTQYF.

The chain carries TRBV29-1 and TRBJ1-5; D not resolved. This CDR3 has 13 residues. CDR1 is SQVTM and CDR2 is ANQGSEA in the germline V gene. Trimming stripped 2 bases from V and 6 bases from J, with 11 bases between. CDR3 DNA: TGCAGCGTTGAATTGGCGGTTGGTCAGCCCCAGCATTTT. As protein: CSVELAVGQPQHF.

V gene TRBV5-1 combines with J gene TRBJ2-7; D is undetermined. V lost 0 bases, J lost 3 bases, and 10 bases lay in between. The CDR3 contains 14 residues. Germline V gene data show CDR1 as SGHRS and CDR2 as YFSETQ. Written as DNA, the CDR3 is TGCGCCAGCAGCTTGGAAGGCAGCCGCTACGAGCAGTACTTC. The encoded protein is CASSLEGSRYEQYF.

This chain links TRBV6-5 with TRBJ1-6, with 8 bases lining up with TRBD1. The CDR3 contains 14 residues. The germline CDR1 and CDR2 sequences are MNHEY and SVGAGI. Unmatched junction bases numbered 7, after V lost 5 bases and J lost 10 bases. CDR3 nucleotide sequence: TGTGCCAGCAGTAAGACAGGGGAATTGTCACCCCTCCACTTT. This gives the protein CASSKTGELSPLHF.

Comments on this clone: Different DNA sequences within this sample yield the same CDR3. The chain recombines TRBV6-5 with TRBJ1-1; D is possibly TRBD1 (5 bases). The V gene lost 6 bases and the J gene lost 3 bases, with 17 bases spanning the gap. Germline V lookup: CDR1 MNHEY, CDR2 SVGAGI. This CDR3 spans 15 amino acids. CDR3 nucleotide sequence: TGTGCCAGCAGGCGGGACGGTGGGCCGGACACTGAAGCTTTCTTT. This translates into CASRRDGGPDTEAFF.

The rearrangement joins TRBV3-1 (or the pseudogene TRBV3-2) to TRBJ1-5; D remains ambiguous. This CDR3 is built from 12 residues. V was pared by 1 base and J by 5 bases, with 3 bases between. Germline V gives CDR1 LGHDT, CDR2 YNNKEL (reference sequence). CDR3: CASSQGHQPQHF. In DNA form, the CDR3 reads TGTGCCAGCAGCCAAGGGCATCAGCCCCAGCATTTT.

This clone was seen a single time. The chain combines TRBV21-1 with TRBJ1-1. TRBV21-1 is assigned pseudogene status. The CDR3 covers 15 residues. CDR3 nucleotide sequence: TGTGCCAGCAGCAGCGGGACACTAATGAACACTGAAGCTTTCTTT. It yields the protein CASSSGTLMNTEAFF.

The chain recombines TRBV12-3 or TRBV12-4 with TRBJ2-7; D remains unclear. V was pared by 3 bases and J by 0 bases, with 6 bases between. This CDR3 has 13 amino acids. The CDR3 DNA reads TGTGCCAGCAGTTTGGAAAGCTCCTACGAGCAGTACTTC. It translates to CASSLESSYEQYF.

This clone has just a few counts. The CDR3 region has the DNA TGTGCCAGCAGCGTAGGTACGGAAAGCTCTGGAAACACCATATATTTT. It specifies CASSVGTESSGNTIYF. This rearrangement joins TRBV9 to TRBJ1-3; D is ambiguous. The CDR3 totals 16 residues. The germline V gene has CDR1 SGDLS and CDR2 YYNGEE. V was cut by 0 bases and J by 0 bases, with 10 bases left in between.

This sequence joins TRBV20-1 and TRBJ1-5; D may be TRBD1 (5 bases). V lost 3 bases to trimming and J lost 0 bases, with 9 bases between them. CDR3 size: 14 residues. Germline V gene lookup returns CDR1 DFQATT and CDR2 SNEGSKA (reference sequence). The CDR3 spells CSASQGPSNQPQHF. In nucleotides, the CDR3 is TGCAGTGCTAGTCAGGGCCCTAGCAATCAGCCCCAGCATTTT.

Regarding this clone: Compared with germline, one end of the junction differs, possibly owing to a read error. The rearrangement uses TRBV7-2 and TRBJ1-3; possibly TRBD1 for D (5 bases). Per germline, CDR1 SGHTA and CDR2 FQGNSA. The CDR3 runs 15 residues. The DNA of the CDR3 is TGTGCCAACAGCTTAGGTGGGGGGATGGGAGACACCATATATTTT. This gives the protein CANSLGGGMGDTIYF.

CDR3 sequence (DNA): TGTGCCAGCAGCTCACGACAGGGAGGGGATTATGGCTACACCTTC. As protein: CASSSRQGGDYGYTF. V and J are TRBV11-3 and TRBJ1-2, with 7 bases aligning to TRBD1. The CDR3 has 15 amino acids. Germline V gene lookup returns CDR1 SGHNT and CDR2 YENEEA. V lost 4 bases and J lost 5; bases outside the gene matches: 10.

The chain carries TRBV30 and TRBJ2-2; D unclear. The V end lost 8 bases, the J end lost 0 bases, and 13 bases lay between the germline ends. Germline V gene lookup returns CDR1 GTSNPN and CDR2 SVGIG (reference sequence). The CDR3 consists of 14 residues. The CDR3 here is CAVRWAANTGELFF. CDR3 DNA: TGTGCCGTCAGGTGGGCCGCGAACACCGGGGAGCTGTTTTTT.

The chain carries TRBV7-3 and TRBJ1-1; 8 bases match TRBD1. Germline loops: CDR1 SGHTA, CDR2 FQGTGA. J gave up 5 bases and V 5 bases, and 7 bases lay outside the gene matches. The CDR3 runs 14 residues. The CDR3 coding sequence is TGTGCCAGCAGCCCAGCCGACAGGGGTACTGAAGCTTTCTTT. It translates to CASSPADRGTEAFF.

V usage is TRBV7-9 and J usage is TRBJ1-6, with TRBD1 matching 8 bases. Germline lookup yields CDR1 SEHNR and CDR2 FQNEAQ (reference sequence). CDR3 length: 18 residues. Losses at the gene ends were 4 bases for V and 0 bases for J; bases not matched to a gene: 8. DNA of the CDR3: TGTGCCAGCAGCTCCTGGACAGGGCTAACCTCCTATAATTCACCCCTCCACTTT. Protein: CASSSWTGLTSYNSPLHF.

CDR3 amino acids: CASSFGTGSGNTIYF. CDR3 DNA sequence: TGTGCCAGCAGTTTTGGGACAGGCTCTGGAAACACCATATATTTT. The chain employs TRBV27 and TRBJ1-3; 8 bases map to TRBD1. V shed 3 bases and J 0 bases; nucleotides not matched to a gene: 1. Germline loops: CDR1 MNHEY, CDR2 SMNVEV (reference sequence). The CDR3 spans 15 residues.

This chain uses TRBV19 with TRBJ2-2, with 9 bases identical to TRBD2. This CDR3 is built from 16 residues. Germline V gives CDR1 LNHDA, CDR2 SQIVND (reference sequence). V lost 6 bases to trimming and J lost 4 bases; unmatched junction nucleotides: 9. The CDR3 nucleotides are TGTGCCAGTAGACCCCCGGGACTAGCTTCCACCGGGGAGCTGTTTTTT. Protein sequence: CASRPPGLASTGELFF.

DNA of the CDR3: TGTGCCAGCAGCGAGCGGGGGGGCCTGGAGACCCAGTACTTC. The encoded protein is CASSERGGLETQYF. The chain carries TRBV7-9 and TRBJ2-5; 10 bases are shared with TRBD2. With V trimmed by 5 bases and J by 5 bases, 5 bases remained unmatched. The CDR3 covers 14 residues. Germline lookup yields CDR1 SEHNR and CDR2 FQNEAQ (reference sequence).

This rearrangement joins TRBV7-9 to TRBJ2-3, with TRBD2 matching over 8 bases. Per germline, CDR1 SEHNR and CDR2 FQNEAQ (reference sequence). The CDR3 has 13 amino acids. V shed 4 bases and J 6 bases; nucleotides not matched to a gene: 3. CDR3 nucleotides: TGTGCCAGCAGCTGGACTAGCTCGGATACGCAGTATTTT. As protein: CASSWTSSDTQYF.

The chain combines TRBV4-1 with TRBJ2-1, with 10 bases fitting TRBD1. Germline values: CDR1 MGHRA, CDR2 YSYEKL. There are 15 residues in the CDR3. V dropped 4 bases and J dropped 5; count of bases not matched to a gene: 5. The DNA of the CDR3 is TGCGCCAGCAGCCTAGACAGGGGGCTAAACAATGAGCAGTTCTTC. Translated, it gives CASSLDRGLNNEQFF.

The CDR3: CASSLALGASRNTIYF. The CDR3 DNA reads TGTGCCAGCAGCTTGGCCCTCGGGGCTTCGAGAAACACCATATATTTT. The chain carries TRBV7-9 and TRBJ1-3; possibly TRBD1 for D (5 bases). Germline CDR1 reads SEHNR; CDR2 reads FQNEAQ (reference sequence). With 3 bases removed from V and 5 bases from J, the gap between germline ends came to 17 bases. The CDR3 covers 16 residues.

This chain connects TRBV24-1 to TRBJ2-3, with 14 bases identical to TRBD2. Germline lookup yields CDR1 KGHDR and CDR2 SFDVKD. This CDR3 is 17 amino acids long. With 2 bases clipped from V and 5 bases from J, the junction kept 5 bases outside the gene matches. In nucleotides, the CDR3 is TGTGCCACCAGTGATTGGGGACTAGCGGGGGAGGTAGATACGCAGTATTTT. Translating it yields CATSDWGLAGEVDTQYF.

The chain links TRBV30 to TRBJ2-7, with a possible D match to TRBD1 (6 bases). The CDR3 sequence is 16 residues long. V was trimmed by 5 bases and J by 1 base, leaving 21 bases between them. CDR1 GTSNPN and CDR2 SVGIG come from the germline V gene (reference sequence). CDR3 DNA: TGTGCCTGGTCGCTAGCAGGGGATAGGAGGTCCTACGAGCAGTACGTC. Translated, it gives CAWSLAGDRRSYEQYV.

The chain combines TRBV11-2 with TRBJ2-3; TRBD1 or TRBD2 may be the D gene (6 bases each). Germline assignment: CDR1 SGHAT and CDR2 FQNNGV. This CDR3 is 14 amino acids long. The germline V and J ends were trimmed by 0 bases and 6 bases, with 10 bases remaining between them. The CDR3 sequence: CASSLDRGRDTQYF. The CDR3 nucleotides are TGTGCCAGCAGCTTAGATCGGGGGCGGGATACGCAGTATTTT.

This clone was seen a single time. The chain has TRBV6-5 and TRBJ2-1; D is unclear. Trimming cost V 5 bases and J 5 bases, with 4 bases left between them. CDR3 length: 11 amino acids. Germline assignment: CDR1 MNHEY and CDR2 SVGAGI. The CDR3 reads CASSHDNEQFF. The CDR3 bases are TGTGCCAGCAGTCACGACAATGAGCAGTTCTTC.

The chain uses TRBV10-3 and TRBJ1-2, with TRBD1 matching over 8 bases. Germline V gene sequence: CDR1 ENHRY, CDR2 SYGVKD. The CDR3 length is 15 residues. Trimming cost V 0 bases and J 5 bases; bases outside gene matches: 5. CDR3 DNA: TGTGCCATCAGTGAGTCTGGACAGGGCGTTTATGGCTACACCTTC. Translating gives CAISESGQGVYGYTF.

The V call is TRBV2, the J call TRBJ2-7; D may be TRBD1 or TRBD2 (6 bases each). Germline values: CDR1 SNHLY, CDR2 FYNNEI. This CDR3 region has 15 residues. V was trimmed by 6 bases and J by 0 bases, leaving 15 bases between them. The CDR3 spells CASRRGRGPSYEQYF. For the CDR3, the DNA is TGTGCCAGCAGGAGAGGACGGGGGCCCTCCTACGAGCAGTACTTC.

This sequence joins TRBV19 and TRBJ2-1; a possible D gene is TRBD2 (6 bases). CDR1 is LNHDA and CDR2 is SQIVND in the germline V gene (reference sequence). The CDR3 consists of 13 residues. Trimming shortened V by 3 bases and J by 5 bases, and 8 bases separated the two germline ends. For the CDR3, the DNA is TGTGCCAGTAGTATGGGCGGGAACAATGAGCAGTTCTTC. It translates to CASSMGGNNEQFF.